The present TCR beta chain was sequenced within a study of CD8+ T cells in alopecia areata. General observations from the study: Whereas mice showed it more clearly, TCR sharing across patients was murkier, possibly because of HLA.

This sample's treatment: oral pan-JAK inhibitor, 5-10 mg twice daily. CD4+ and CD8+ T cells were sorted from PBMCs stained for CD3, CD4 and CD8. Germline-derived CDR1 and CDR2 are GTSNPN and SVGIG (reference sequence). CDR3 length: 15 residues. J was trimmed by 4 bases and V by 1 base; bases with no gene match: 6. Investigators isolated RNA and reverse transcribed it into cDNA to act as the sequencing template. Sequencing was performed with immunoSEQ multiplex PCR; in TCRdb, only in-frame clones are kept and a portion is missing. This table holds about 120,000 clones, about three fifths found once. As for this clone: Its antigen is not identified.

The specimen was CD8+ T cells sorted from blood, collected at week 4, from a patient treated with tofacitinib. The J gene is TRBJ2-3, the V gene TRBV30, with 9 bases matching TRBD1. This receptor was obtained from a human donor with alopecia areata. The CDR3 coding sequence is TGTGCCTGGAGTGGGTACAGGGGGCACGCAGATACGCAGTATTTT. Residues: CAWSGYRGHADTQYF.